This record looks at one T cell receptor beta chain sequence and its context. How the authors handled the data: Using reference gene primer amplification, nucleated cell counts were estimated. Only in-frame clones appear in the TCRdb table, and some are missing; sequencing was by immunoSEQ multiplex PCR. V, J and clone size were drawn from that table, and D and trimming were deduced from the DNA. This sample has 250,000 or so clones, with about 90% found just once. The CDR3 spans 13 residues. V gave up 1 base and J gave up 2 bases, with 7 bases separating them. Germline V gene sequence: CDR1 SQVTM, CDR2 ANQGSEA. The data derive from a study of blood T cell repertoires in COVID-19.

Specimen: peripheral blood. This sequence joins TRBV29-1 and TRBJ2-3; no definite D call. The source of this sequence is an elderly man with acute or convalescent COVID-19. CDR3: CSVEGSNTDTQYF. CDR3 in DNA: TGCAGCGTTGAAGGTTCCAACACAGATACGCAGTATTTT.